This TCR beta chain stems from a study of cytomegalovirus exposure and HLA in healthy donors (dated by TCRdb to the late 2010s). Background for the entire study: An earlier analysis of some 600 of the donors reported 276 Gb of sequence data and some 110 million unique TCR beta sequences obtained from around 190 million T cells. An early release that covered 640 HLA-typed donors contained approximately 290 gigabases of sequencing data and 75 million to 100 million unique TCR sequences. Of the roughly 390 genotyped donors, approximately 80% fell in the genetic ancestry cluster associated with self-reported Caucasian donors. The aim of the study was to test whether cataloging public T cell receptors could identify signatures of past pathogen exposure. Using immunosequencing, the study profiled T cell repertoires from 666 subjects and related those repertoires to cytomegalovirus serostatus. Besides the first cohort of 666 subjects, a separate validation cohort made up of roughly 130 different subjects was used. High-throughput TCR immunosequencing, statistical association of individual TCRs with disease status, and machine learning were combined to predict cytomegalovirus infection status. A later analysis re-examined previously published TCR beta repertoires from several hundred donors and added high-resolution HLA genotyping to investigate patterns of TCR occurrence. In the later analysis, no new phenotypic data were used to find candidate immune exposures; instead, reliance was placed on TCR beta sequences and their occurrence across donors. An earlier analysis of 587 of the donors applied high-throughput TCR beta sequencing to assess whether each TCR beta V gene segment acted as functional or pseudogenic. Donor age, sex, ethnicity and CMV serostatus were collected together with the repertoire data. Genome-wide SNP genotypes for about three fifths of the roughly 670 donors were used in a later genetic analysis, which treated that subset as a discovery cohort. All discovery cohort repertoires had been generated on a single sequencing platform. HLA typing covered class I and class II loci at four-digit resolution. Typing coverage varied by locus: about 620-630 donors for A, B, C, DRB1 and DQB1; around 560 for DQA1; about 570 for DPA1; approximately 470 for DPB1. Four or five DR-DQ haplotypes were handled as single units for association and clustering because linkage in the cohort was strong. Among some 400 genotyped donors of the cohort, an average of around 220,000 unique TCR beta nucleotide sequences was sequenced per donor, of which 15% to 20% were non-productive. Study-level results and caveats: In a later analysis, most CMV-associated TCR beta chains were found to appear HLA-restricted, with HLA associations seemingly driven largely by CMV exposure. According to a later analysis, parvovirus B19, influenza, CMV and Epstein-Barr virus appeared linked to several top co-occurrence clusters. A later genetic analysis associated a missense DCLRE1C variant with V-gene and J-gene trimming of TCR beta chains, and an independent cohort replicated the association. Because counts were too low, approximately 18 rarely observed V segments, including chromosome 9 orphons, were excluded from the earlier analysis of several hundred of the donors. The study listed 150 to 200 TCR beta chains as associated with cytomegalovirus. This cohort had only TCR beta chains sequenced, and the lack of alpha or paired-chain data limited which features could be detected. Compared with equally common non-associated chains, HLA-associated TCR beta chains in a later analysis were more clonally expanded and had lower generation probabilities. Assigning TCR associations to individual alleles was difficult when HLA alleles, especially DR and DQ, strongly co-occurred. The 87-base-pair reads could not distinguish some IMGT-functional V segments, including TRBV6-2 and TRBV6-3, so those segments were excluded. In vitro tests confirmed that a few of the cytomegalovirus-associated TCR beta chains recognize cytomegalovirus antigens. A group of highly shared sequence variants was considered likely to be a technical artifact of the sequencing pipeline. A later genetic analysis reported fewer N-insertions in productive TCRs among donors in an Asian-associated ancestry cluster than the approximately 670-donor mean. In an earlier analysis of 587 of the donors, most TCR beta V segments appeared in productive rearrangements about 87% or about 30% of the time, broadly matching IMGT annotations. A further reported finding was that TCR beta sequences accurately predicted the HLA-A and HLA-B alleles for most subjects in the first cohort. For the cohort, immune exposure information was limited to CMV serostatus. Most TCR sequences were observed very rarely across donors, whereas some public TCRs were present in many individuals. The classifier was reported to diagnose cytomegalovirus status with high specificity and sensitivity in both the original cohort and the validation cohort. The presence/absence analyses assumed that sequencing depth was roughly uniform across donors, and that assumption may not be true. The authors suggested that the approach could potentially be extended to other disease states and immunological phenotypes. In a later analysis, TCR association rates were found to vary across HLA loci, with the most associated TCRs seen for DRB1 alleles and the fewest for HLA-C alleles. Because HLA typing was missing for some donors at each locus, association tests included only the typed subset. In a later analysis, some 17,000 TCR beta sequences were associated with specific HLA alleles at a false discovery rate of 0.05. Linkage disequilibrium might explain the correlated functional status among segregating V segments, but an unknown experimental factor could not be excluded.

In total, more than 500 healthy bone marrow donors made up the cohort. At the time of sampling, every cohort member was nominally healthy, though immune exposures that went unrecorded were likely present. The donor was CMV seropositive and was included in the group of 250 to 350 seropositive cohort members. Every donor gave a peripheral blood sample, and the peripheral blood mononuclear cells from that sample were used for TCR beta sequencing. The Qiagen DNeasy Blood Extraction Kit was used to extract genomic DNA from the blood cell samples. CDR1 SGHTA and CDR2 FQGTGA were looked up in the germline V gene. The CDR3 holds 15 amino acids from the cysteine to the phenylalanine. This entry keeps only the CDR3 DNA: 45 bases, framed from base 1. V loses 4 bases, J loses 6 bases, and the germline ends lie 16 bases apart. The library was built by means of the immunoSEQ multiplex PCR assay. For the multiplex PCR, a mixture combining 60 forward primers for TCR Vbeta segments and 13 reverse primers for TCR Jbeta segments was used. The CDR3 region of rearranged TCR beta genes was amplified from genomic DNA by a multiplex PCR assay. On the Illumina HiSeq System, the amplified TCR beta libraries were sequenced as 87-base-pair reads. On the study's bioinformatics: Across the 666 repertoires, a later analysis counted some 81 million unique TCR beta chains, approximately 10 million of which were shared by at least two donors. A nearest-neighbor algorithm error-corrected the raw reads and collapsed the reads into unique sequences, merging closely related sequences to remove PCR and sequencing errors. V, D and J gene segments were assigned by aligning CDR3 sequences to IMGT reference sequences. For a sequence to be retained, a match of at least six nucleotides to both a V gene segment and a J gene segment was required. Rearrangements were classified as productive when the CDR3 lacked stop codons and remained in frame with V and J, and all other rearrangements were classified as non-productive. Following IMGT convention, CDR3 was defined as the stretch from the second conserved V-encoded cysteine to the conserved J-encoded phenylalanine. In an earlier analysis of 550 to 650 of the donors, sequences lacking an unambiguous match to a single V gene segment were excluded. In an earlier analysis of several hundred of the donors, V segments were called functional above 56.7% productive rearrangements and were called segregating when the between-donor standard deviation exceeded 5%. A statistical classification framework was built to diagnose cytomegalovirus status from the catalog of TCR beta chain sequences. In a later analysis, TCR nucleotide sequences were compared against IMGT/GENE-DB human TR gene sequences so that V and J genes could be assigned. A later analysis assigned CDR3 sequences and most-parsimonious VDJ recombination scenarios with the TCRdist pipeline. A later analysis defined each TCR beta chain by its CDR3 amino acid sequence plus V-gene family, and excluded reads lacking a unique V-gene family. A later analysis removed roughly 590 highly shared, low-generation-probability nucleotide sequences to deal with suspected cross-contamination and a sequencing artifact. A later analysis calculated a clonal expansion index for each public chain from normalized within-repertoire ranks of inferred template counts. In a later analysis, generation probabilities were computed using a VDJ recombination model fitted to out-of-frame rearrangements, and the results were checked against IGoR. In a later analysis, hypergeometric tests were used to score TCR-TCR, TCR-HLA and TCR-CMV co-occurrence, with a repertoire-size bias correction applied to TCR pairs. To estimate false discovery rates, a later analysis permuted the HLA or CMV assignments 20 times. A later analysis grouped co-occurring TCRs with DBSCAN, adding TCRdist sequence similarity when clustering within HLA-allele-positive subsets. For co-occurrence clustering, repertoires with fewer than 30,000 or more than 120,000 public chains were excluded, along with roughly 5 repertoires with anomalous nucleotide sharing. TCRdb holds this immuneACCESS table with in-frame rearrangements only. Some clones are missing; in checked studies, unresolved V genes explain under half, and the rest has no known cause. V and J calls and clone size are copied from that table; D and trimming were computed from the DNA. A total of about 160,000 clones appear in this sample, around 77% of them only once. Roughly 3.5% of the sample is in the top ten clones.

A note on this clone: This receptor's antigen is unknown. Base qualities are missing; no much larger clone stands one base away.

This clonotype originated in a man under 40 in good health and CMV-seropositive. The chain was built from TRBV7-3 and TRBJ2-1, and TRBD2 may be the D gene, going by 5 matching bases. The sequencing input was PBMCs. In nucleotides, the sequence is TGTGCCAGCAGCTCCCCTGGCGGGTTGGTCAATGAGCAGTTCTTC. Translated, it gives CASSSPGGLVNEQFF.